These 8 T cell receptor beta chains were all obtained from the same sample, sequenced in a study of cytomegalovirus exposure and HLA in healthy donors. Both 60 Vbeta primers and 13 Jbeta primers went into the PCR. This table comes from immunoSEQ multiplex PCR, and its TCRdb copy is limited to in-frame clones, with some not included. The sample contains approximately 110,000 clones, more than 65% of which appear only once. Sequencing was performed on PBMCs. These TCRs come from a woman in her forties in good health and CMV-seropositive.

This chain uses TRBV5-5 with TRBJ2-1, with TRBD2 identical over 7 bases. Germline CDR1 SGHKS, CDR2 YYEKEE (reference sequence). The V gene end was trimmed by 3 bases and the J gene end by 0 bases; junction bases not matched to a gene: 6. The CDR3 is 16 amino acids. The CDR3 region is CASSSSSGRSYNEQFF. Written as DNA, the CDR3 is TGTGCCAGCAGCTCTTCTAGCGGCCGCTCCTACAATGAGCAGTTCTTC.

This chain joins TRBV5-4 and TRBJ2-7; D possibly corresponds to TRBD1 (5 bases). The length of the CDR3 is 13 residues. Germline V CDR1 and CDR2: SGHNT, YYREEE (reference sequence). Trimming stripped 1 base from V and 4 bases from J, with 9 bases between. CDR3 in DNA: TGTGCCAGCAGCTTGAGGGGTTCGTACGAGCAGTACTTC. Translating it yields CASSLRGSYEQYF.

This clone is medium-sized in the sample. J is TRBJ1-2 and V is TRBV5-8; 8 bases fit TRBD1. Trimming removed 0 bases from V and 6 bases from J; junction bases left unmatched: 1. Germline V gene lookup returns CDR1 SGHTS and CDR2 YDEGEE. There are 13 residues in the CDR3. CDR3 nucleotides: TGTGCCAGCAGCTTGGACAGGGGGAATGGCTACACCTTC. As protein: CASSLDRGNGYTF.

The V call is TRBV5-4, the J call TRBJ2-5, with D perhaps matching TRBD2 (5 bases). The CDR3 totals 14 residues. Germline V gives CDR1 SGHNT, CDR2 YYREEE (reference sequence). V dropped 3 bases and J dropped 1 base, with 10 bases sitting between them. The CDR3 DNA follows: TGTGCCAGCAGCTCTCTGGGGAGCCAAGAGACCCAGTACTTC. This translates into CASSSLGSQETQYF.

The sample holds a few counts of this clone. The chain carries TRBV21-1 and TRBJ1-4; the D call of TRBD1 is as the table states it, not checked on the DNA. TRBV21-1 is described as a pseudogene. The CDR3 totals 13 residues. DNA for the CDR3: TGTGCCAGCTTTCTTCGACAGAATGAAAAACTGTTTTTT. This sequence encodes CASFLRQNEKLFF.

The chain couples TRBV7-2 to TRBJ2-7; no clear D. The V gene lost 1 base and the J gene lost 0 bases, with 10 bases spanning the gap. Germline V lookup: CDR1 SGHTA, CDR2 FQGNSA. The CDR3 totals 15 residues. CDR3 sequence (DNA): TGTGCCAGCAGCTTAGTGCATGATAGCTCCTACGAGCAGTACTTC. Translation: CASSLVHDSSYEQYF.

The chain is built from TRBV2 and TRBJ1-6; D possibly corresponds to TRBD1 (6 bases). Deletions cut 6 bases from V and 7 bases from J, with 19 bases between. The CDR3 is made up of 16 amino acids. In germline, CDR1 is SNHLY, CDR2 FYNNEI. The CDR3 bases are TGTGCCAGCAGCCCTGCGGCAGGGGAGATGAATTCACCCCTCCACTTT. Translated, it gives CASSPAAGEMNSPLHF.

The gene calls are TRBV25-1 and TRBJ2-3, with D perhaps TRBD1 (6 bases). The germline V and J ends were trimmed by 5 bases and 3 bases, with 12 bases remaining between them. The CDR3 is made up of 14 amino acids. CDR1 is MGHDK and CDR2 is SYGVNS in the germline V gene. The CDR3 loop reads CASSRGGSTDTQYF. The CDR3 DNA sequence: TGTGCCAGCAGTCGTGGGGGCTCGACAGATACGCAGTATTTT.